The 9 T cell receptor beta chains below were found in one sample sequenced in a study of T cells in Graves' hyperthyroidism and ophthalmopathy. Amplified TCR beta CDR3 regions came from RNA transcripts. The primer set for the first-round RT-PCR of the TCR CDR3 was HTBI. From the multiplex PCR reads, TCRdb called clonotypes with MiXCR, one entry per CDR3 protein. This sample yields 550,000 to 600,000 distinct CDR3 sequences, of which over 15% are seen a single time; about 20% belongs to the top ten. The sequenced sample was blood. The source is a woman aged 18-29 years with Graves' hyperthyroidism.

This clonotype was counted between two and nine times. J is TRBJ2-5 and V is TRBV6-5, with D uncertain. Germline V gene data show CDR1 as MNHEY and CDR2 as SVGAGI. V lost 0 bases, J lost 2 bases, and 10 bases lay in between. CDR3 length: 15 amino acids. In DNA form, the CDR3 reads TGTGCCAGCAGTTACTCGGGCAGGCAACAAGAGACCCAGTACTTC. This codes for CASSYSGRQQETQYF.

The chain recombines TRBV24-1 with TRBJ2-2, with 9 bases aligning to TRBD1. Germline CDR1 KGHDR, CDR2 SFDVKD. The CDR3 spans 17 residues. J was trimmed by 3 bases and V by 0 bases; bases with no gene match: 4. In nucleotides, the CDR3 is TGTGCCACCAGTGATTTGAACGGGACAGGGTACACCGGGGAGCTGTTTTTT. Encoded protein: CATSDLNGTGYTGELFF.

The chain recombines TRBV19 with TRBJ2-2; D gene ambiguous. The germline CDR1 and CDR2 sequences are LNHDA and SQIVND (reference sequence). V was pared by 3 bases and J by 6 bases, with 8 bases between. There are 13 residues in the CDR3. The CDR3 DNA reads as TGTGCCAGTAGTATGAACTTTCCCGGGGAGCTGTTTTTT. It specifies CASSMNFPGELFF.

This chain joins TRBV12-3 or TRBV12-4 and TRBJ1-2, with a weak D call TRBD1 (6 bases). Between the trimmed V and J ends, which lost 5 bases and 8 bases, there was a span of 21 bases. This CDR3 is 15 amino acids long. In DNA, the CDR3 is TGTGCCAGCAGTACAAACCCGGGACAATCTTTAGGCTACACCTTC. It specifies CASSTNPGQSLGYTF.

Remarks on this clonotype: Since a much larger clone is just one base distant, this may be a read error. Because it lacks the conserved phenylalanine or tryptophan at the end, this CDR3 is likely a read error. V gene TRBV27 combines with J gene TRBJ1-1; 7 bases fit TRBD1. The CDR3 length is 13 residues. Losses at the gene ends were 4 bases for V and 7 bases for J; bases not matched to a gene: 6. CDR1 and CDR2 from the germline V gene are MNHEY and SMNVEV (reference sequence). The CDR3 DNA is TGTGCCAGCAGTTGGACAGGACCCTATGAAGCTTTCCTT. Translated, it gives CASSWTGPYEAFL.

This clonotype was detected ten times or more. The V and J genes are TRBV18 and TRBJ2-1; 11 positions match TRBD2. Looked up from germline, CDR1 is KGHSH and CDR2 is LQKENI. V lost 2 bases to trimming and J lost 2 bases; unmatched junction nucleotides: 5. The CDR3 covers 17 residues. CDR3 sequence reads: CASSPTLAGGTYNEQFF. The CDR3, as DNA: TGTGCCAGCTCACCAACCCTAGCGGGGGGAACCTACAATGAGCAGTTCTTC.

This clonotype has a count of ten or more. The gene calls are TRBV24-1 and TRBJ2-1; a weak D match, TRBD2 (7 bases). Trimming took 9 bases from V and 4 from J, leaving 12 bases between them. CDR3 length equals 13 residues. In germline, CDR1 is KGHDR, CDR2 SFDVKD. The CDR3 DNA reads as TGTGCCACCCGGGGGGCCACTTACAATGAGCAGTTCTTC. This translates into CATRGATYNEQFF.

V is TRBV28 and J is TRBJ2-1; 7 bases map to TRBD1. CDR3 length: 15 amino acids. Germline CDR1 reads MDHEN; CDR2 reads SYDVKM. Trimming took 3 bases from V and 3 from J; bases not matched to a gene: 5. The CDR3 loop is CASSFWAGGYNEQFF. DNA of the CDR3: TGTGCCAGCAGTTTTTGGGCAGGGGGCTACAATGAGCAGTTCTTC.

This clonotype appeared many times. This chain connects TRBV20-1 to TRBJ2-5; 9 nucleotides match TRBD1. The CDR3 contains 14 residues. CDR1 DFQATT and CDR2 SNEGSKA come from the germline V gene (reference sequence). V lost 3 bases to trimming and J lost 5 bases; unmatched junction nucleotides: 7. The CDR3 spells CSARPPGQGETQYF. In nucleotides, the CDR3 is TGCAGTGCTAGGCCCCCCGGACAGGGGGAGACCCAGTACTTC.